Each of the 14 T cell receptor beta chains below was sequenced from the same sample in a study of blood T cell repertoires in COVID-19. This table comes from immunoSEQ multiplex PCR, and its TCRdb copy is limited to in-frame clones, with some not included. Here the sample spans about 240,000 clones, approximately 87% being singletons. The sequenced sample consisted of peripheral blood. The source of these receptors is a man in his 60s with acute or convalescent COVID-19.

This chain links TRBV30 with TRBJ2-2, with a tentative D call TRBD2 (6 bases). V was pared by 1 base and J by 7 bases, with 13 bases between. Germline lookup yields CDR1 GTSNPN and CDR2 SVGIG (reference sequence). The CDR3 covers 14 residues. CDR3 in amino acids: CAWSDLLGGGELFF. For the CDR3, the DNA is TGTGCCTGGAGTGATCTCCTCGGGGGCGGGGAGCTGTTTTTT.

The chain recombines TRBV28 with TRBJ1-1; 7 bases are a match to TRBD1. Germline V gene data show CDR1 as MDHEN and CDR2 as SYDVKM. The CDR3 runs 12 residues. Germline trimming cut 4 bases from V and 10 bases from J; bases unmatched to any gene: 6. The CDR3, as DNA: TGTGCCAGCAGTTCTGAAGGGGGCCCAGCTTTCTTT. Translating gives CASSSEGGPAFF.

The chain links TRBV4-2 to TRBJ1-2; 11 bases match TRBD1. CDR1 is LGHNA, CDR2 YNFKEQ, per germline. The CDR3 extends over 16 amino acids. V trimming: 0 bases; J trimming: 7 bases; junction bases outside the gene matches: 7. As DNA, the CDR3 is TGTGCCAGCAGCCAAGATAAGGACAGGGGGCTCGTTGGCTACACCTTC. Translation: CASSQDKDRGLVGYTF.

CDR3 DNA sequence: TGTGCCAGCAGTGAGACCCAGGGCTATCCTTATGGCTACACCTTC. Translation: CASSETQGYPYGYTF. The chain recombines TRBV6-1 with TRBJ1-2, with D maybe TRBD1 (5 bases). Between the trimmed V and J ends, which lost 3 bases and 5 bases, there was a span of 16 bases. Germline V gene lookup returns CDR1 MNHNS and CDR2 SASEGT. This CDR3 is 15 amino acids long.

This clone was picked up one time. This sequence joins TRBV9 and TRBJ2-7, with D possibly matching TRBD1 (6 bases). CDR3 size: 14 residues. CDR1 and CDR2 (germline): SGDLS, YYNGEE. With 0 bases removed from V and 1 base from J, the gap between germline ends came to 8 bases. The DNA for the CDR3 is TGTGCCAGCAGCGTAGGGGACACTTCCTACGAGCAGTACTTC. Translation: CASSVGDTSYEQYF. Full variable domain (remainder filled in from reference TRBV9 and TRBJ2-7): DSGVTQTPKHLITATGQRVTLRCSPRSGDLSVYWYQQSLDQGLQFLIQYYNGEERAKGNILERFSAQQFPDLHSELNLSSLELGDSALYFCASSVGDTSYEQYFGPGTRLTVT.

The V gene is TRBV7-3, the J gene TRBJ2-1; 12 nucleotides agree with TRBD2. Germline V lookup: CDR1 SGHTA, CDR2 FQGTGA. Trimming took 2 bases from V and 8 from J; bases not matched to a gene: 4. There are 15 residues in the CDR3. This CDR3 is CASSLLAGGQDEQFF. The CDR3 nucleotides read TGTGCCAGCAGCTTACTAGCGGGAGGGCAAGATGAGCAGTTCTTC.

This clone was recorded once. The chain uses TRBV18 and TRBJ2-5; D unclear. This CDR3 is 13 amino acids long. Germline V gene lookup returns CDR1 KGHSH and CDR2 LQKENI. Trimming left V 2 bases short and J 2 bases short, with 6 bases between. CDR3 nucleotides: TGTGCCAGCTCACCAAGGAGACAAGAGACCCAGTACTTC. The encoded protein is CASSPRRQETQYF. The complete variable domain, with remaining parts taken from reference TRBV18 and TRBJ2-5, reads NAGVMQNPRHLVRRRGQEARLRCSPMKGHSHVYWYRQLPEEGLKFMVYLQKENIIDESGMPKERFSAEFPKEGPSILRIQQVVRGDSAAYFCASSPRRQETQYFGPGTRLLVL.

The CDR3 DNA reads as TGTGCCAGCAGCTTAACTCAGGACAGGTTCTCCTCTGGGGCCAACGTCCTGACTTTC. Its protein is CASSLTQDRFSSGANVLTF. The chain couples TRBV7-6 to TRBJ2-6; 7 nucleotides match TRBD1. V shed 2 bases, J shed 0 bases, and the junction held 10 bases outside the gene matches. CDR3 length: 19 residues. Germline loops: CDR1 SGHVS, CDR2 FNYEAQ.

A few counts support this clone. This rearrangement joins TRBV7-2 to TRBJ2-3; 8 bases agree with TRBD2. V trimming: 1 base; J trimming: 0 bases; junction bases outside the gene matches: 6. In germline, CDR1 is SGHTA, CDR2 FQGNSA. This CDR3 has 17 residues. The CDR3 loop is CASSLDAASGSTDTQYF. DNA of the CDR3: TGTGCCAGCAGCTTAGATGCGGCTAGCGGGAGCACAGATACGCAGTATTTT. The full variable domain, rest sourced from reference TRBV7-2 and TRBJ2-3, is GAGVSQSPSNKVTEKGKDVELRCDPISGHTALYWYRQSLGQGLEFLIYFQGNSAPDKSGLPSDRFSAERTGGSVSTLTIQRTQQEDSAVYLCASSLDAASGSTDTQYFGPGTRLTVL.

The J gene is TRBJ1-1, the V gene TRBV6-2 or TRBV6-3; D remains ambiguous. Trimming took off 4 bases at V and 5 bases at J, with 23 bases between the two ends. This CDR3 spans 17 amino acids. The germline V gene has CDR1 MNHEY and CDR2 SVGEGT. The CDR3 region has the DNA TGTGCCAGCAGTTCCTCCCAACTCTTCAATGGGCGAACTGAAGCTTTCTTT. Protein sequence: CASSSSQLFNGRTEAFF.

V is TRBV24-1 and J is TRBJ2-3; a weak D match, TRBD1 (6 bases). The germline CDR1 and CDR2 sequences are KGHDR and SFDVKD. This CDR3 has 16 amino acids. Trimming cost V 7 bases and J 3 bases, with 19 bases left between them. The CDR3 sequence is CATRPPVGAVTDTQYF. In nucleotides, the CDR3 is TGTGCCACCAGGCCCCCCGTGGGGGCCGTTACAGATACGCAGTATTTT.

This clone was picked up a small number of times. The J gene is TRBJ1-3, the V gene TRBV6-5; 8 nucleotides align to TRBD1. V shed 10 bases and J 2 bases; nucleotides not matched to a gene: 1. Per the germline V gene, CDR1 is MNHEY and CDR2 is SVGAGI. The CDR3 is 12 amino acids. The CDR3 nucleotides are TGTGCCATACAGGGGGCTGGAAACACCATATATTTT. This codes for CAIQGAGNTIYF.

The chain uses TRBV5-4 and TRBJ1-2, with D possibly matching TRBD1 (5 bases). The CDR3 totals 13 residues. Trimming shortened V by 1 base and J by 8 bases, and 12 bases separated the two germline ends. CDR1 and CDR2 from the germline V gene are SGHNT and YYREEE (reference sequence). CDR3 DNA: TGTGCCAGCAGCTTGATAGGGGCGGTGGGCTACACCTTC. Translating it yields CASSLIGAVGYTF.

This clone was found a few times. The J gene is TRBJ2-5, the V gene TRBV5-4, with D maybe TRBD2 (5 bases). CDR1 is SGHNT, CDR2 YYREEE, per germline (reference sequence). This CDR3 has 14 amino acids. Between the trimmed V and J ends, which lost 4 bases and 2 bases, there was a span of 12 bases. CDR3 DNA sequence: TGTGCCAGCAGCCCAGGACTTGAACAAGAGACCCAGTACTTC. Its translation: CASSPGLEQETQYF.